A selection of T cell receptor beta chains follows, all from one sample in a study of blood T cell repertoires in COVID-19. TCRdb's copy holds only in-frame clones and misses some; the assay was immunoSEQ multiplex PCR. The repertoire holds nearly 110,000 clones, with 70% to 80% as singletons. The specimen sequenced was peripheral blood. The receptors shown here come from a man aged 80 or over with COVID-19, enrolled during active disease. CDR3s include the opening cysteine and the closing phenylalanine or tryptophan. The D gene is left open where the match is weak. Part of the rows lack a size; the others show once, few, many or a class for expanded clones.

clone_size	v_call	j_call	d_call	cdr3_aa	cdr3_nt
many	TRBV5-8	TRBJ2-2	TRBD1	CASSPMTGGSTGELFF	TGTGCCAGCAGCCCGATGACAGGGGGGAGCACCGGGGAGCTGTTTTTT
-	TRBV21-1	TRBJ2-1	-	CASIKLAETNEQFF	TGTGCCAGCATAAAACTAGCGGAGACGAATGAGCAGTTCTTC
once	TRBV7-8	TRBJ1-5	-	CASSFDSSNQPQHF	TGTGCCAGCAGCTTCGACAGTAGCAATCAGCCCCAGCATTTT
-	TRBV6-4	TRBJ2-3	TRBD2	CASSTSGGDTDTQYF	TGTGCCTCCTCGACTAGCGGGGGTGACACAGATACGCAGTATTTT
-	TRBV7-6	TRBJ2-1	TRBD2	CASSQLAGGYNEQFF	TGTGCCAGCAGCCAACTAGCGGGAGGGTACAATGAGCAGTTCTTC
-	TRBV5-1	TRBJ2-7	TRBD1	CASSSWRPRGTASSYEQYF	TGCGCCAGCAGCTCTTGGCGCCCTAGGGGGACAGCAAGTTCCTACGAGCAGTACTTC
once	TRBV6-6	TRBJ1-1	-	CASSYGQMNTEAFF	TGTGCCAGCAGTTACGGACAGATGAACACTGAAGCTTTCTTT
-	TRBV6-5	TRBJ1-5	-	CASTPTTGLNQPQHF	TGTGCCAGCACCCCGACGACAGGACTCAATCAGCCCCAGCATTTT
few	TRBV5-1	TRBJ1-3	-	CASSLDTSSGNTIYF	TGCGCCAGCAGCTTGGACACCTCCTCTGGAAACACCATATATTTT
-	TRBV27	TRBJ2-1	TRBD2	CASSSRGVANEQFF	TGTGCCAGCAGTAGCCGGGGGGTTGCCAATGAGCAGTTCTTC
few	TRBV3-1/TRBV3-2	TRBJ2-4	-	CASSPGGATKNIQYF	TGTGCCAGCAGCCCCGGAGGCGCAACCAAAAACATTCAGTACTTC
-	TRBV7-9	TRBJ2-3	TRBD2	CASSLSAGGKDTQYF	TGTGCCAGCAGCTTATCAGCGGGAGGGAAAGATACGCAGTATTTT
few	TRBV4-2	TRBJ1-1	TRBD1	CASSYTGANTEAFF	TGTGCCAGCAGCTACACAGGGGCGAACACTGAAGCTTTCTTT
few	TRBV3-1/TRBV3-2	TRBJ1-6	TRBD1	CASSQTWGRGQSSPLHF	TGTGCCAGCAGCCAAACTTGGGGCAGGGGGCAAAGTTCACCCCTCCACTTT
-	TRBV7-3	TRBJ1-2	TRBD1	CASSPHGGGNYGYTF	TGTGCCAGCAGCCCCCACGGAGGGGGCAACTATGGCTACACCTTC
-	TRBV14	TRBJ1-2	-	CASSQSRDWGYTF	TGTGCCAGCAGCCAGTCTCGGGATTGGGGCTACACCTTC
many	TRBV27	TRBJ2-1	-	CASSLTGPADEQFF	TGTGCCAGCAGTCTCACAGGGCCGGCCGATGAGCAGTTCTTC
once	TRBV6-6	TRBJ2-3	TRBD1	CASTGQGSDTQYF	TGTGCCAGCACCGGACAGGGGTCCGATACGCAGTATTTT
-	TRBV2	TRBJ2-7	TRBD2	CASSEKDSGGYEQYF	TGTGCCAGCAGTGAGAAGGACAGCGGGGGATACGAGCAGTACTTC
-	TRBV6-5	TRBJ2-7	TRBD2	CASRRDYSSYEQYF	TGTGCCAGCAGGCGGGACTACAGCTCCTACGAGCAGTACTTC
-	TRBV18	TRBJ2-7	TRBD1	CASSRTGSSYEQYF	TGTGCCAGCTCACGGACAGGGAGCTCCTACGAGCAGTACTTC
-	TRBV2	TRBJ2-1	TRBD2	CASNGRYNEQFF	TGTGCCAGCAACGGGAGGTACAATGAGCAGTTCTTC